This TCR beta chain was profiled in a study of T-cell reconstitution after alpha-beta-depleted transplantation in children (dated by TCRdb to about 2016). Concerning the study at large: Using TCR repertoire profiling, the study quantitatively followed how T-cell immune reconstitution unfolded in children after TCRalphabeta/CD19-depleted allogeneic hematopoietic cell transplantation.

Library preparation used PCR. Sequencing used an Illumina HiSeq 2500. TCR libraries were prepared with molecular barcoding, using unique molecular identifiers to normalize TCRbeta repertoire quantification. TCRdb applied fastp at Q25 and MiXCR to the public reads, then kept only in-frame beta chains. Each CDR3 protein gets just one entry, which takes the most common genes and DNA from the rows behind it. The sample table holds 200,000 to 250,000 distinct CDR3 sequences, of which around 12% were seen once. The ten largest clones take up roughly 2.6% of the sample. This clonotype was seen repeatedly, ten times or more. There is no known antigen for this receptor. Base qualities are missing; no much larger clone stands one base away. From the cysteine through the phenylalanine, the CDR3 covers 13 amino acids. Only the CDR3 DNA stays, 39 bases, in frame from base 1. V loses 6 bases of germline sequence and J loses 1 base, and the interval between the two ends is 12 bases. The germline V gene (reference sequence) sets CDR1 to DFQATT and CDR2 to SNEGSKA.

The chain joins TRBV20-1 to TRBJ1-1; the D gene lacks a confident call. This material consisted of PBMCs from the stem cell graft donor, taken from the stem cell graft. The sequence was collected from a human donor who donated a stem cell graft to a child with acute lymphoblastic leukemia. The DNA sequence is given as TGCAGTGCCGCCACGCGGGGGAACACTGAAGCTTTCTTT. This is translated as CSAATRGNTEAFF.